These T cell receptor beta chains were read from a single sample in a study of blood T cell repertoires in COVID-19. Assay used: immunoSEQ multiplex PCR; TCRdb lists only in-frame clones, some missing. The table records under 250,000 clones, around nine tenths of them present only once. The sample was PBMCs or T cells enriched from blood (not recorded which). Source of these receptors: a woman aged 40 to 55 who had been exposed to COVID-19. CDR3s include the opening cysteine and the closing phenylalanine or tryptophan. The D gene is left open where the match is weak. The size of a clone is reported for some rows only, either as once, few or many, or as a class for expanded clones.

>-|TRBV21-1|-|16|TRBJ2-5
TGTGCCAGCAGCAACCGGGACAGGGGAGCACGAGAGACCCAGTACTTC
CASSNRDRGARETQYF
>-|TRBV7-8|-|13|TRBJ1-1
TGTGCCAGCAGAAAGGGGGGGGGCACTGAAGCTTTCTTT
CASRKGGGTEAFF
>-|TRBV5-5|-|16|TRBJ1-4
TGTGCCAGCGTTTACGGGGGGGAAGCAACTAATGAAAAACTGTTTTTT
CASVYGGEATNEKLFF
>-|TRBV28|TRBD2|16|TRBJ2-7
TGTGCCAGCAGTAAGTTCCTAGCGGGGGTGTCCTACGAGCAGTACTTC
CASSKFLAGVSYEQYF
>-|TRBV7-6|TRBD1|16|TRBJ1-4
TGTGCCAGCAGCACATTTCAGGGGGCGCGGAATGAAAAACTGTTTTTT
CASSTFQGARNEKLFF
>-|TRBV3-1/TRBV3-2|TRBD2|15|TRBJ2-5
TGTGCCAGCAGCAGGACTAGCGGGGGGGAAGAGACCCAGTACTTC
CASSRTSGGEETQYF
>-|TRBV7-9|TRBD1|14|TRBJ1-4
TGTGCCAGCAGCCGACAGGGGAAAAATGAAAAACTGTTTTTT
CASSRQGKNEKLFF
>-|TRBV5-3|-|15|TRBJ1-5
TGTGCCAGAAGCTTGGCAGGGGACAGCAATCAGCCCCAGCATTTT
CARSLAGDSNQPQHF
>-|TRBV25-1|TRBD1|15|TRBJ1-2
TGTGCCAGCAGTGAATACAACGACAGGGCCTATGGCTACACCTTC
CASSEYNDRAYGYTF
>-|TRBV14|TRBD1|15|TRBJ2-7
TGTGCCAGCAGCCACGGACAGGGAAACTCCTACGAGCAGTACTTC
CASSHGQGNSYEQYF
>once|TRBV7-3|TRBD2|14|TRBJ2-1
TGTGCCAGCAGGGGAGCGGGGAGGAGTGGGGAGCAGTTCTTC
CASRGAGRSGEQFF
>few|TRBV5-1|TRBD1|14|TRBJ1-1
TGCGCCAGCAGCTACAGGACAGGGAACACTGAAGCTTTCTTT
CASSYRTGNTEAFF
>-|TRBV7-3|TRBD2|15|TRBJ2-2
TGTGCCAGCAGCTCACTAGCGGGAAACACCGGGGAGCTGTTTTTT
CASSSLAGNTGELFF
>-|TRBV7-6|-|14|TRBJ2-2
TGTGCCAGCAGCTTAATCGCGAACACCGGGGAGCTGTTTTTT
CASSLIANTGELFF
>-|TRBV30|-|13|TRBJ1-5
TGTGCCTGGAGTGTATCCGGTAATCAGCCCCAGCATTTT
CAWSVSGNQPQHF
>-|TRBV4-2|TRBD2|17|TRBJ2-1
TGTGCCAGCAGCCAAGACGGCGGGGGGGCGTCCTACAATGAGCAGTTCTTC
CASSQDGGGASYNEQFF
>-|TRBV19|-|16|TRBJ2-5
TGTGCCAGTAGTATAGGTCAGCGGGCCTTACAAGAGACCCAGTACTTC
CASSIGQRALQETQYF
>once|TRBV7-3|-|13|TRBJ1-1
TGTGCCAGCAGCCCGCCCGGAGACGGTGAAGCTTTCTTT
CASSPPGDGEAFF
>-|TRBV29-1|-|18|TRBJ2-6
TGCAGCGCGGTTACGGCACAGGGCCCTCCCCCGGGGGCCAACGTCCTGACTTTC
CSAVTAQGPPPGANVLTF
>-|TRBV30|-|14|TRBJ2-5
TGTGCCTGGAGTGTAAGTCCCCAACGGGAGACCCAGTACTTC
CAWSVSPQRETQYF
>-|TRBV19|-|11|TRBJ1-1
TGTGCCACCGCGGCGGGGGGTAGGGCTTTCTTT
CATAAGGRAFF
>-|TRBV5-1|TRBD1|19|TRBJ1-2
TGCGCCAGCAGCCCCGCGGTTTCCCGCTCACGTCAGGGGGCTGGTGGCTACACCTTC
CASSPAVSRSRQGAGGYTF
>-|TRBV6-6|-|14|TRBJ2-2
TGTGCCAGCAGTTACTTGGGGGCTACCGGGGAGCTGTTTTTT
CASSYLGATGELFF
>-|TRBV6-5|TRBD2|14|TRBJ2-5
TGTGCCGGCTATTCGGGAGGGATCCAAGAGACCCAGTACTTC
CAGYSGGIQETQYF
>-|TRBV28|-|11|TRBJ2-2
TGTGCCAGCCTGAGTCCCGGGGAGCTGTTTTTT
CASLSPGELFF
>once|TRBV7-3|-|13|TRBJ2-7
TGTGCCAGCAGCGGCTCTGATTCGGGCGAGCAGTACTTC
CASSGSDSGEQYF
>-|TRBV27|-|15|TRBJ1-3
TGTGCCAGCAGTTTATCGACGTCAGGGTGGGACACCATATATTTT
CASSLSTSGWDTIYF
>once|TRBV4-2|TRBD1|15|TRBJ1-5
TGTGCCAGCAGCCAAGAAGGGACAGGGGCCCAGCCCCAGCATTTT
CASSQEGTGAQPQHF
>-|TRBV6-5|TRBD1|15|TRBJ2-5
TGTGCCAGCAGATCCCCCCCGGGACAGAAAGAGACCCAGTACTTC
CASRSPPGQKETQYF
>-|TRBV5-4|TRBD1|16|TRBJ1-6
TGTGCCAGCAGCTCCAGAGCCGGGACAGGGAATTCACCCCTCCACTTT
CASSSRAGTGNSPLHF
>-|TRBV10-3|-|14|TRBJ1-6
TGTGCCATCAGTGACTGGACAGCCAATTCACCCCTCCACTTT
CAISDWTANSPLHF
>-|TRBV15|-|14|TRBJ2-5
TGTGCCACCAGCAGAGACCGACAGCAAGAGACCCAGTACTTC
CATSRDRQQETQYF
>-|TRBV6-5|-|14|TRBJ1-1
TGTGCCAGCAGTTACTCAAGGGGATACACTGAAGCTTTCTTT
CASSYSRGYTEAFF
>-|TRBV7-9|TRBD1|15|TRBJ1-3
TGTGCCAGCAGCAAACAGGGGGCGTCAGGAAACACCATATATTTT
CASSKQGASGNTIYF
>-|TRBV19|TRBD2|14|TRBJ2-1
TGTGCCAGTAGTTGGGCTAGCGGGAGGAATGAGCAGTTCTTC
CASSWASGRNEQFF
>-|TRBV27|-|14|TRBJ1-1
TGTGCCAGCAGTTTTGCGGGGTTGTACACTGAAGCTTTCTTT
CASSFAGLYTEAFF
>-|TRBV5-5|TRBD1|16|TRBJ1-3
TGTGCCAGCAGCCTTACAGGGGCAGCCTCTGGAAACACCATATATTTT
CASSLTGAASGNTIYF
>-|TRBV5-4|TRBD2|15|TRBJ2-5
TGTGCCAGCAGCTTTAGGACTAGCGGACAAGAGACCCAGTACTTC
CASSFRTSGQETQYF
>-|TRBV29-1|-|13|TRBJ1-2
TGCAGCGTTGGTAGACCGGGTCCAAGTGGCTACACCTTC
CSVGRPGPSGYTF
>-|TRBV30|-|16|TRBJ1-5
TGTGCCCCTCAACATATCCTACAGGGTTGCAATCAGCCCCAGCATTTT
CAPQHILQGCNQPQHF